This T cell receptor (beta chain) was captured by sequencing in a study of blood T cell repertoires in COVID-19. The wider study: Samples came from the United States, Italy and Spain, spanning acute and convalescent COVID-19.

Trimming removed 4 bases from V and 8 bases from J, with 17 bases in between. Germline values: CDR1 SGHVS, CDR2 FQNEAQ. CDR3 length equals 14 residues. As processed by the authors: Amplification with reference gene primers provided the estimates of nucleated cell counts. Some clones are missing from TCRdb's copy, which holds only in-frame ones; the method was immunoSEQ multiplex PCR. V and J calls plus clone size are reproduced from that table; the DNA served to infer D and trimming. The profile covers approximately 300,000 clones, with more than 80% appearing a single time and roughly 7% taken by the ten largest. Seattle patients were enrolled during active infection and followed longitudinally.

Sample: peripheral blood. This chain links TRBV7-8 with TRBJ1-2; unclear D gene. The sequence came from a woman aged 30 to 39 with COVID-19, enrolled during active disease. The CDR3 DNA reads as TGTGCCAGCAGCTCCTCCGGAGGGAGGAGCGGCTACACCTTC. Encoded protein: CASSSSGGRSGYTF.